This T cell receptor beta chain was recorded in a study of shared clonotypes between healthy human individuals. Trimming cost V 5 bases and J 6 bases, with 23 bases left between them. The CDR3 covers 17 residues. CDR1 and CDR2 (germline): SGHTA, FQGTGA. Here immunoSEQ multiplex PCR was the method, and the copy in TCRdb shows in-frame clones only, minus some. The sample yields around 1.9 million clones, just over 90% seen once. Terminally differentiated effector memory CD45RA+ cells were excluded from the naive CD8 cells, which were CD45RO-negative and positively selected for CCR7. Those who donated, Caucasian adults without exception, all lived in Nashville, Tennessee.

The sequence was obtained from a young man in good health. Some clones in this sample may be carry-over from other donors' samples. This sequence joins TRBV7-3 and TRBJ2-1; D might be TRBD2 (6 bases). Sequences were obtained from naive CD8+ T cells from PBMCs. Here the CDR3 DNA reads TGTGCCAGCAGCCTAATACGGCGGGAACTCCGGGGCAATGAGCAGTTCTTC. Its protein is CASSLIRRELRGNEQFF.